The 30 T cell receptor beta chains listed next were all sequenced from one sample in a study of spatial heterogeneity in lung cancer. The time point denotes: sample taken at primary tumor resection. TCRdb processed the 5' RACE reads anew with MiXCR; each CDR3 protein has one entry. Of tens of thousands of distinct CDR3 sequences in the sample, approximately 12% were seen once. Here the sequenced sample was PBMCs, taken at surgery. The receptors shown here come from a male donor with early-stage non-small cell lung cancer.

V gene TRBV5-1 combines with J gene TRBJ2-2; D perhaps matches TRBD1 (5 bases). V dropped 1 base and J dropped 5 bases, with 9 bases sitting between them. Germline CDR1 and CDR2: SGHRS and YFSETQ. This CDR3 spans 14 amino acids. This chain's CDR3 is CASSLSPGTGELFF. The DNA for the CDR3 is TGCGCCAGCAGCTTGTCCCCAGGGACCGGGGAGCTGTTTTTT.

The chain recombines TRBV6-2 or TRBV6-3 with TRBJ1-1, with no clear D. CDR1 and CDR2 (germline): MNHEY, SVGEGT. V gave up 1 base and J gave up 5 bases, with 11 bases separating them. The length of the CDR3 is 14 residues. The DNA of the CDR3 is TGTGCCAGCAGTTACTTTTCCGGGCAGACTGAAGCTTTCTTT. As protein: CASSYFSGQTEAFF.

This chain's CDR3 is CSARALAAGSHTDTQYF. In nucleotides, the CDR3 is TGCAGTGCTAGAGCACTAGCGGCTGGTTCTCACACAGATACGCAGTATTTT. V gene TRBV20-1 combines with J gene TRBJ2-3; 8 bases fit TRBD2. CDR1 and CDR2 (germline): DFQATT, SNEGSKA (reference sequence). The CDR3 is 17 amino acids. V lost 1 base, J lost 2 bases, and 11 bases stayed unmatched.

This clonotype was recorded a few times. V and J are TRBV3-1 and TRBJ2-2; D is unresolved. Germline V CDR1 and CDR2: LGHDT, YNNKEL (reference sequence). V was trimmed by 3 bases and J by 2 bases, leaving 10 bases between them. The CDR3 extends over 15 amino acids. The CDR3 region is CASSQATENTGELFF. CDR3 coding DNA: TGTGCCAGCAGCCAGGCAACGGAAAACACCGGGGAGCTGTTTTTT.

The CDR3 DNA reads as TGTGCCAGCAGTGAAGCGAGACAGGCGAGGGGGGGTGGTTTCTTT. It yields the protein CASSEARQARGGGFF. The chain employs TRBV2 and TRBJ1-1; perhaps TRBD1 as D (6 bases). Between the trimmed V and J ends, which lost 0 bases and 13 bases, there was a span of 21 bases. CDR3 length: 15 amino acids. Germline V gene lookup returns CDR1 SNHLY and CDR2 FYNNEI.

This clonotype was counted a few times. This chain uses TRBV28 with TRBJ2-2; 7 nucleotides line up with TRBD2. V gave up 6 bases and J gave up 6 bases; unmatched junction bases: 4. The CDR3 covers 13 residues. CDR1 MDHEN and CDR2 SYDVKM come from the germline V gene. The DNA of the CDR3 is TGTGCCAGCAGCCTGGGAGGGGCCGGGGAGCTGTTTTTT. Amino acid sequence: CASSLGGAGELFF.

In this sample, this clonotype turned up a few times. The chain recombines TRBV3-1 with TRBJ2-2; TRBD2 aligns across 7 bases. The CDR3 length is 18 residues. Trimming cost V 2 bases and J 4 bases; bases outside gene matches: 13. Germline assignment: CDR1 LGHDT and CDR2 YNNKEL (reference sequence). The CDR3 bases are TGTGCCAGCAGCCAAAACCTCGCGGGGGTGGCGAGCACCGGGGAGCTGTTTTTT. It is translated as CASSQNLAGVASTGELFF. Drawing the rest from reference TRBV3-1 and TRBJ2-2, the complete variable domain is DTAVSQTPKYLVTQMGNDKSIKCEQNLGHDTMYWYKQDSKKFLKIMFSYNNKELIINETVPNRFSPKSPDKAHLNLHINSLELGDSAVYFCASSQNLAGVASTGELFFGEGSRLTVL.

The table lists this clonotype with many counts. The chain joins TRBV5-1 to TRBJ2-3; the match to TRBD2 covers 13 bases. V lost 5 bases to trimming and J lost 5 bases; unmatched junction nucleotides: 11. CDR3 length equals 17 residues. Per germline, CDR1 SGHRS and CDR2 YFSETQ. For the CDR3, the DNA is TGCGCCAGCAGTCCTTACTTTCGGACTAGCGGGGGAGATACGCAGTATTTT. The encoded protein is CASSPYFRTSGGDTQYF.

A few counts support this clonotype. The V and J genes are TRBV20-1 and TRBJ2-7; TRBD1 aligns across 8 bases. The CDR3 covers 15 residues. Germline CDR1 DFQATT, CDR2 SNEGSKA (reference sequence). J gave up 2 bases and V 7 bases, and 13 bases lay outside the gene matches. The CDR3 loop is CSEGDRGKGTYEQYF. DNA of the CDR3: TGCAGTGAAGGAGACAGGGGAAAAGGAACCTACGAGCAGTACTTC.

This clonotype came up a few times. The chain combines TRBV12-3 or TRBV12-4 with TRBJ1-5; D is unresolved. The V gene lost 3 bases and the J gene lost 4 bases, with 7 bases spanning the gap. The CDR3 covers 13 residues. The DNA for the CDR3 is TGTGCCAGCAGTTTCAGTAAGAATCAGCCCCAGCATTTT. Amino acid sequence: CASSFSKNQPQHF.

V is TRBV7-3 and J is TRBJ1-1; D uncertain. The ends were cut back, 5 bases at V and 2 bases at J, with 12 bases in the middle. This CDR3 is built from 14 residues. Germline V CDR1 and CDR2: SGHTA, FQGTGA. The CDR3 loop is CASSPQGPNTEAFF. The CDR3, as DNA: TGTGCCAGCAGCCCTCAAGGCCCCAACACTGAAGCTTTCTTT. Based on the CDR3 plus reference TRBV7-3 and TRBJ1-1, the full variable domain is GAGVSQTPSNKVTEKGKYVELRCDPISGHTALYWYRQSLGQGPEFLIYFQGTGAADDSGLPNDRFFAVRPEGSVSTLKIQRTERGDSAVYLCASSPQGPNTEAFFGQGTRLTVV.

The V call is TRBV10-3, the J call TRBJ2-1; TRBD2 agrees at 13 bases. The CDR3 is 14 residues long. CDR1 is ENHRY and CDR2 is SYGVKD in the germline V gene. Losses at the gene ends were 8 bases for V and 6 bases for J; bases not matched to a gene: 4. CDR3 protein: CAIGGLAGANEQFF. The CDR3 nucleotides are TGTGCCATCGGAGGACTAGCGGGGGCCAATGAGCAGTTCTTC.

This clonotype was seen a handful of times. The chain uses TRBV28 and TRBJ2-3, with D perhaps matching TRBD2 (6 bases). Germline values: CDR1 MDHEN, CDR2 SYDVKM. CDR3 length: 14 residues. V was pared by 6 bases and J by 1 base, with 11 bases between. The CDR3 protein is CASSFSGRTDTQYF. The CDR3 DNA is TGTGCCAGCAGCTTTAGCGGACGCACAGATACGCAGTATTTT. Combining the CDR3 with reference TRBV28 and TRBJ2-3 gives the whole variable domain DVKVTQSSRYLVKRTGEKVFLECVQDMDHENMFWYRQDPGLGLRLIYFSYDVKMKEKGDIPEGYSVSREKKERFSLILESASTNQTSMYLCASSFSGRTDTQYFGPGTRLTVL.

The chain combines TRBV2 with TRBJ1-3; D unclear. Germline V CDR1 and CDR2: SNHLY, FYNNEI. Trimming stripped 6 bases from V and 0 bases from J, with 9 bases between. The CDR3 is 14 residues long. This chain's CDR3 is CASRTDNSGNTIYF. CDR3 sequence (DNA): TGTGCCAGCAGAACCGACAACTCTGGAAACACCATATATTTT. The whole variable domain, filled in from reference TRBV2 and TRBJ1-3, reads EPEVTQTPSHQVTQMGQEVILRCVPISNHLYFYWYRQILGQKVEFLVSFYNNEISEKSEIFDDQFSVERPDGSNFTLKIRSTKLEDSAMYFCASRTDNSGNTIYFGEGSWLTVV.

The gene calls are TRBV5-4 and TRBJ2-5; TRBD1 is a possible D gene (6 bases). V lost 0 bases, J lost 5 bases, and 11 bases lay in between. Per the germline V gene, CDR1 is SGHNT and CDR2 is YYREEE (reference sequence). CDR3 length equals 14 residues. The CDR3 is CASSLAGAGETQYF. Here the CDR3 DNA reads TGTGCCAGCAGCTTGGCAGGGGCGGGTGAGACCCAGTACTTC.

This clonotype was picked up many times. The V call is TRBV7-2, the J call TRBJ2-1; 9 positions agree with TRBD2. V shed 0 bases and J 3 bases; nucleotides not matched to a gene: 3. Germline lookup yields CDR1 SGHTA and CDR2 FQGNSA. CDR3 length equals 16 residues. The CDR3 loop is CASSLAPREGYNEQFF. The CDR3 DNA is TGTGCCAGCAGCTTAGCTCCGCGGGAGGGCTACAATGAGCAGTTCTTC.

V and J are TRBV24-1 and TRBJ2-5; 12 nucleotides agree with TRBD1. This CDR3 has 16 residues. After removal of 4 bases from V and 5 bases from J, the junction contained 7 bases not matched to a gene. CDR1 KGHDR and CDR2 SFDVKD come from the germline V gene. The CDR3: CATSEQRDRGPETQYF. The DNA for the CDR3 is TGTGCCACCAGTGAGCAAAGGGACAGGGGGCCTGAGACCCAGTACTTC.

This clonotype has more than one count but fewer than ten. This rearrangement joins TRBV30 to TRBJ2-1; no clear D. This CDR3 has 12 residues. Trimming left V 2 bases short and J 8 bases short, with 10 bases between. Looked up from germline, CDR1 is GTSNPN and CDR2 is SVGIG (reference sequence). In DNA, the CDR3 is TGTGCCTGGAGTCAAGACATCCATGAGCAGTTCTTC. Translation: CAWSQDIHEQFF.

CDR3 nucleotides: TGTGCCAGCAGTCACAGGGGGCCGGTAGAGACCCAGTACTTC. It specifies CASSHRGPVETQYF. The chain links TRBV28 to TRBJ2-5; 9 bases line up with TRBD1. This CDR3 has 14 amino acids. J was trimmed by 4 bases and V by 5 bases; bases with no gene match: 5. Per germline, CDR1 MDHEN and CDR2 SYDVKM. Full variable domain (outside the CDR3, taken from reference TRBV28 and TRBJ2-5): DVKVTQSSRYLVKRTGEKVFLECVQDMDHENMFWYRQDPGLGLRLIYFSYDVKMKEKGDIPEGYSVSREKKERFSLILESASTNQTSMYLCASSHRGPVETQYFGPGTRLLVL.

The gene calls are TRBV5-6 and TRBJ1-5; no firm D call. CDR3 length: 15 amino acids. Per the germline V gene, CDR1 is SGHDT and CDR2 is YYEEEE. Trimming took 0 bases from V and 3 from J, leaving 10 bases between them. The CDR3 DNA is TGTGCCAGCAGCTTGGGCAGATTAGACAATCAGCCCCAGCATTTT. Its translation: CASSLGRLDNQPQHF.

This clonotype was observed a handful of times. This chain's CDR3 is CASSFGLLNTGELFF. CDR3 in DNA: TGCGCCAGCAGCTTCGGACTATTAAACACCGGGGAGCTGTTTTTT. This chain connects TRBV5-1 to TRBJ2-2, with a possible D match to TRBD2 (6 bases). V lost 2 bases, J lost 2 bases, and 10 bases lay in between. This CDR3 spans 15 amino acids. Germline CDR1 reads SGHRS; CDR2 reads YFSETQ. The variable domain in full, with the rest retrieved from reference TRBV5-1 and TRBJ2-2, is KAGVTQTPRYLIKTRGQQVTLSCSPISGHRSVSWYQQTPGQGLQFLFEYFSETQRNKGNFPGRFSGRQFSNSRSEMNVSTLELGDSALYLCASSFGLLNTGELFFGEGSRLTVL.

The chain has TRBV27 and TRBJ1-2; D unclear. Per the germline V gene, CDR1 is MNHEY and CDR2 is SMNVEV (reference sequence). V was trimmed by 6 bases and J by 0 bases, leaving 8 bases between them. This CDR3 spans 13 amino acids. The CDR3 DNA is TGTGCCAGCAGCCCAACAGCTAACTATGGCTACACCTTC. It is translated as CASSPTANYGYTF.

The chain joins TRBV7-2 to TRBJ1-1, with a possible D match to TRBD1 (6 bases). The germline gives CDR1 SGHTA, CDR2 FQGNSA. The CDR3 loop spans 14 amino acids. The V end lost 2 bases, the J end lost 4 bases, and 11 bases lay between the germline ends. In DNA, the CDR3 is TGTGCCAGCAGCTTATCCACAGGGTTCACTGAAGCTTTCTTT. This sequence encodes CASSLSTGFTEAFF.

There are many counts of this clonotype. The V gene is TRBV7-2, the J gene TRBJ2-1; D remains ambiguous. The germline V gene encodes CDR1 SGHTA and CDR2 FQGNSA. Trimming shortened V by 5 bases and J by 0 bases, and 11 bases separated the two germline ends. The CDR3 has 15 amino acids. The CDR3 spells CASSPTGGSYNEQFF. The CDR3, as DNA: TGTGCCAGCAGCCCCACTGGCGGCTCCTACAATGAGCAGTTCTTC.

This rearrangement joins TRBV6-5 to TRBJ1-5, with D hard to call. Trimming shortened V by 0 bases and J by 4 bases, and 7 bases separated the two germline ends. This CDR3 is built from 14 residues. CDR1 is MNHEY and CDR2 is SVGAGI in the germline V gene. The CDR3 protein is CASSYSGRNQPQHF. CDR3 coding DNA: TGTGCCAGCAGTTACTCAGGGAGGAATCAGCCCCAGCATTTT.

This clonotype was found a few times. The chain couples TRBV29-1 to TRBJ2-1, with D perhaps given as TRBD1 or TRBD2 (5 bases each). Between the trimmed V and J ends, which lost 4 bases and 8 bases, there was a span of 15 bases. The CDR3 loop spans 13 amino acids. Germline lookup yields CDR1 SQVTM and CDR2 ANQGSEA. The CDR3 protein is CSVVFWGLDEQFF. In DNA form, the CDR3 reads TGCAGCGTTGTTTTTTGGGGGTTGGATGAGCAGTTCTTC.

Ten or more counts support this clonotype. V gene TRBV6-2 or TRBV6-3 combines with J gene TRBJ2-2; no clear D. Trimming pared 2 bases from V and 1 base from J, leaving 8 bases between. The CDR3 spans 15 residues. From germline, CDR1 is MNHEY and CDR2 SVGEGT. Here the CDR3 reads CASSYIGQNTGELFF. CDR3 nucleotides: TGTGCCAGCAGTTACATAGGGCAGAACACCGGGGAGCTGTTTTTT.

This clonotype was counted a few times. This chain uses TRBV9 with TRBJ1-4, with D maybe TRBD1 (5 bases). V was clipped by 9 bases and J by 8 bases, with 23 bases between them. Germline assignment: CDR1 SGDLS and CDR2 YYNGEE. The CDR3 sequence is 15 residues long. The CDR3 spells CATPRQYRTGEKLFF. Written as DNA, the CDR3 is TGTGCCACCCCCCGACAGTACCGCACGGGAGAAAAACTGTTTTTT.

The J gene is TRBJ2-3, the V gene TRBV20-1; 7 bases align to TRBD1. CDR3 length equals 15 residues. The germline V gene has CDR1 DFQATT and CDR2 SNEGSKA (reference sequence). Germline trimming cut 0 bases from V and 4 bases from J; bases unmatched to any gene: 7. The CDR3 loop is CSARDGSGGPDTQYF. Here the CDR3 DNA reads TGCAGTGCTAGAGACGGGTCAGGGGGACCAGATACGCAGTATTTT.

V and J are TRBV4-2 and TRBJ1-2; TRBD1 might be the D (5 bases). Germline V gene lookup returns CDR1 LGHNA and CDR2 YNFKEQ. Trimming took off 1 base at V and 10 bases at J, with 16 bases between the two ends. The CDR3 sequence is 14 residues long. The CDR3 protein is CASSQGPVGQLYTF. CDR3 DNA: TGTGCCAGCAGCCAAGGGCCGGTGGGGCAGCTCTACACCTTC.